This T cell receptor (beta chain) was profiled in a study of cytomegalovirus exposure and HLA in healthy donors. Overall study findings and caveats: Previously analyzed data showed that most TCR beta V segments were productive at a frequency of about 87% or about 30%. The authors assumed roughly uniform sequencing depth across donors for presence/absence analyses.

Both 60 Vbeta primers and 13 Jbeta primers went into the PCR. The table came from immunoSEQ multiplex PCR; TCRdb's copy has only in-frame clones and leaves some out. The sample comprises 35,000 to 45,000 clones, around 70% of which are singletons, and 3.4% rests with the top ten. V shed 5 bases, J shed 1 base, and the junction held 7 bases outside the gene matches. This CDR3 region has 16 residues. Germline V gene data show CDR1 as MRHNA and CDR2 as SNTAGT. A word on this clone: Antigen specificity is unknown.

The chain carries TRBV6-4 and TRBJ2-2, with TRBD1 identical over 7 bases. Sequences were obtained from PBMCs. The clonotype comes from a woman between 25 and 40 years old in good health and CMV-seronegative. The CDR3: CASSTGAKGNTGELFF. The CDR3 region has the DNA TGTGCCAGCAGTACAGGGGCAAAAGGGAACACCGGGGAGCTGTTTTTT.